The sequence of this TCR beta chain was determined in a study of cytomegalovirus exposure and HLA in healthy donors (dated by TCRdb to 2016 to 2017). Regarding the study in general: An earlier analysis of approximately 600 of the donors reported approximately 270 Gb of sequence data and 117 million unique TCR beta sequences from about 200 million T cells. Across approximately 400 genotyped donors of the cohort, an average of about 240,000 unique TCR beta nucleotide sequences per donor were sequenced, and around 20% of those sequences were non-productive. An earlier analysis of about 600 of the donors used high-throughput TCR beta sequencing to judge whether each TCR beta V gene segment behaved as functional or pseudogenic. The study combined high-throughput TCR immunosequencing, statistical association of individual TCRs with disease status, and machine learning to predict cytomegalovirus infection status. Typing coverage varied by locus: roughly 629-630 donors for A, B, C, DRB1 and DQB1; approximately 560 for DQA1; approximately 570 for DPA1; under 490 for DPB1. Roughly 300 gigabases of sequencing data and approximately 93 million unique TCR sequences were included in an early release covering around 650 HLA-typed donors. HLA typing included class I and class II loci at four-digit resolution. Every repertoire in the discovery cohort had been generated on one and the same sequencing platform. Roughly five DR-DQ haplotypes were treated as single units for association and clustering because of strong linkage in the cohort. In the later analysis, no new phenotypic data were used to find candidate immune exposures; instead, reliance was placed on TCR beta sequences and their occurrence across donors. Using immunosequencing, the study profiled T cell repertoires from 640 or so subjects and related those repertoires to cytomegalovirus serostatus. Donor age, sex, ethnicity and CMV serostatus were compiled alongside the repertoire data. The study aimed to test whether signatures of past pathogen exposure could be identified by cataloging public T cell receptors. A separate validation cohort of some 130 different subjects was used in addition to the roughly 620-subject first cohort. Genome-wide SNP genotypes for about three fifths of the roughly 670 donors were used in a later genetic analysis, which treated that subset as a discovery cohort. The genetic ancestry cluster associated with self-reported Caucasian donors included around four fifths of the 350 to 500 genotyped donors. To study patterns of TCR occurrence, a later analysis re-analyzed previously published TCR beta repertoires from just over 650 donors and added high-resolution HLA genotyping.

To note about this clone: Its antigen is still unknown. Base qualities are not recorded, but no much larger clone differs from it by a single base.

Libraries were built with the immunoSEQ multiplex PCR assay. For the multiplex PCR, a mixture combining 60 forward primers for TCR Vbeta segments and 13 reverse primers for TCR Jbeta segments was used. Amplification of the CDR3 region of rearranged TCR beta genes was performed with a multiplex PCR assay on genomic DNA. The Illumina HiSeq System was used to sequence the amplified TCR beta libraries as 87-base-pair reads. The authors processed their data as follows. A later analysis counted 75 million to 100 million unique TCR beta chains across the 550 to 750 repertoires, and 9 million to 14 million of these chains were shared by at least two donors. A nearest-neighbor algorithm error-corrected the raw reads and collapsed the reads into unique sequences, merging closely related sequences to remove PCR and sequencing errors. Alignment of CDR3 sequences to IMGT reference sequences was used to assign V, D and J gene segments. For a sequence to be retained, a match of at least six nucleotides to both a V gene segment and a J gene segment was required. Rearrangements were called productive when the CDR3 lacked stop codons and stayed in frame with V and J; all others were non-productive. Following IMGT convention, CDR3 was defined as the stretch from the second conserved V-encoded cysteine to the conserved J-encoded phenylalanine. In an earlier analysis of roughly 580 of the donors, sequences lacking an unambiguous match to a single V gene segment were excluded. An earlier analysis of just under 600 of the donors called V segments functional above 56.7% productive rearrangements and segregating when the between-donor standard deviation exceeded 5%. A statistical classification framework was developed to diagnose cytomegalovirus status using the catalog of TCR beta chain sequences. V and J gene assignment, in a later analysis, came from comparing TCR nucleotide sequences with IMGT/GENE-DB human TR gene sequences. The TCRdist pipeline was used in a later analysis to assign CDR3 sequences and most-parsimonious VDJ recombination scenarios. In a later analysis, every TCR beta chain was defined by the combination of its CDR3 amino acid sequence and its V-gene family, and reads without a unique V-gene family were dropped. To address suspected cross-contamination and a sequencing artifact, a later analysis removed roughly 640 highly shared, low-generation-probability nucleotide sequences. For each public chain, a later analysis derived a clonal expansion index from normalized ranks of inferred template counts within each repertoire. Generation probabilities in a later analysis came from a VDJ recombination model fitted to out-of-frame rearrangements, and those results were checked against IGoR. Hypergeometric tests were used in a later analysis to score TCR-TCR, TCR-HLA and TCR-CMV co-occurrence, with a repertoire-size bias correction applied to the TCR pairs. In a later analysis, false discovery rates were estimated by permuting HLA or CMV assignments 20 times. In a later analysis, co-occurring TCRs were grouped using DBSCAN, and TCRdist sequence similarity was added for clustering within HLA-allele-positive subsets. Repertoires with fewer than 30,000 or more than 120,000 public chains were left out of co-occurrence clustering, as were several repertoires with anomalous nucleotide sharing. TCRdb holds this immuneACCESS table with in-frame rearrangements only. Some clones are missing; in checked studies, unresolved V genes explain under half, and the rest has no known cause. The V and J calls and clone size were taken over from that table, and D and trimming were inferred from the DNA. The sample has 100,000 to 150,000 clones on record, 80% to 90% of them singletons. The ten largest clones capture about 1% of the sample.

The CDR3 goes from the cysteine to the phenylalanine over 13 residues. The DNA shown is the 39-base CDR3, in frame from base 1. V drops 8 bases and J drops 5 bases, leaving 16 bases in between. The germline V gene encodes CDR1 SEHNR and CDR2 FQNEAQ (reference sequence). Here is what the overall study found, with its caveats: A total of around 150 TCR beta chains were listed by the study as associated with cytomegalovirus. Because HLA typing was unavailable for some donors at each locus, only the typed subset was used in association tests. When HLA alleles, especially DR and DQ, strongly co-occurred, attributing TCR associations to individual alleles was difficult. Cytomegalovirus status was reported to be diagnosed by the classifier with high specificity and sensitivity in both the original and validation cohorts. Sequencing depth was assumed to be roughly uniform across donors in the presence/absence analyses, though that assumption may not hold. The only immune exposure information available for the cohort was CMV serostatus. Linkage disequilibrium might explain the correlated functional status among segregating V segments, but an unknown experimental factor could not be ruled out. A further reported finding was that TCR beta sequences accurately predicted the HLA-A and HLA-B alleles for most subjects in the first cohort. A later genetic analysis associated a missense DCLRE1C variant with V-gene and J-gene trimming of TCR beta chains, and an independent cohort replicated the association. Most CMV-associated TCR beta chains appeared to be HLA-restricted in a later analysis, and the HLA associations seemed to be driven largely by CMV exposure. In a later analysis, HLA-associated TCR beta chains showed more clonal expansion and lower generation probabilities than non-associated chains that were equally common. In a later analysis, several top co-occurrence clusters were reported to appear linked to parvovirus B19, influenza, CMV and Epstein-Barr virus. The sequencing pipeline was judged likely to have produced a cluster of highly shared sequence variants as a technical artifact. A later genetic analysis reported fewer N-insertions in productive TCRs among donors in an Asian-associated ancestry cluster than the roughly 620-donor mean. Around 16 rarely observed V segments, including chromosome 9 orphons, were excluded from the earlier analysis of several hundred of the donors because counts were too low. In an earlier analysis of 587 of the donors, most TCR beta V segments were observed in productive rearrangements about 90% or about 30% of the time, broadly matching IMGT annotations. At a false discovery rate of 0.05, a later analysis linked roughly 17,000 TCR beta sequences to specific HLA alleles. Most TCR sequences were observed very rarely across donors, whereas some public TCRs were present in many individuals. In a later analysis, the rate of TCR association differed among HLA loci, with DRB1 alleles having the most associated TCRs and HLA-C alleles having the fewest. A few of the identified cytomegalovirus-associated TCR beta chains were confirmed in vitro to be specific for cytomegalovirus antigens. It was suggested by the authors that the approach could potentially be generalized to other disease states and immunological phenotypes. Because the 87-base-pair reads could not distinguish some IMGT-functional V segments, including TRBV6-2 and TRBV6-3, those segments were excluded. In this cohort, only TCR beta chains were sequenced, and detectable features were limited by the absence of alpha or paired-chain data.

The cohort comprised some 700 healthy bone marrow donors. All cohort members were sampled while nominally healthy, although unrecorded immune exposures were likely present. The donor tested CMV seronegative, placing the donor among the 350 or so seronegative members of the cohort. Every donor gave a peripheral blood sample, and the peripheral blood mononuclear cells from that sample were used for TCR beta sequencing. The Qiagen DNeasy Blood Extraction Kit was used to extract genomic DNA from the blood cell samples. The sequenced sample was PBMCs. Here the chain combines TRBV7-9 and TRBJ2-7, with TRBD1 tentatively as D gene (7 bases match). This sequence originates from a woman aged 25 to 45 in good health and CMV-seronegative. The CDR3 reads as follows: CASGRQGGNEQYF. The nucleotide sequence is given as TGTGCCAGCGGACGACAGGGAGGCAACGAGCAGTACTTC.